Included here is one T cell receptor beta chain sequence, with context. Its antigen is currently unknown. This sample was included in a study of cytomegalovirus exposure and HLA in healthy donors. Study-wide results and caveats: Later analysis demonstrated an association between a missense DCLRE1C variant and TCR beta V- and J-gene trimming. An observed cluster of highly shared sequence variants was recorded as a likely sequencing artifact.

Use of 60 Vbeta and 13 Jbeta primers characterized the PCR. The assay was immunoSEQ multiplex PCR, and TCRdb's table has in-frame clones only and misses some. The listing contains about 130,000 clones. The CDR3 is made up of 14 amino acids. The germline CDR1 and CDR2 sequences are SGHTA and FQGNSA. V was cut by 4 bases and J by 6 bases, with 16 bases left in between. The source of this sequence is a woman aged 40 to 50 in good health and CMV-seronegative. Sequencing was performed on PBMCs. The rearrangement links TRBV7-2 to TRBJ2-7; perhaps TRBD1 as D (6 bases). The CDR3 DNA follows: TGTGCCAGCAGCTCACTTGCTAGGGGGAGCGAGCAGTACGTC. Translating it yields CASSSLARGSEQYV.